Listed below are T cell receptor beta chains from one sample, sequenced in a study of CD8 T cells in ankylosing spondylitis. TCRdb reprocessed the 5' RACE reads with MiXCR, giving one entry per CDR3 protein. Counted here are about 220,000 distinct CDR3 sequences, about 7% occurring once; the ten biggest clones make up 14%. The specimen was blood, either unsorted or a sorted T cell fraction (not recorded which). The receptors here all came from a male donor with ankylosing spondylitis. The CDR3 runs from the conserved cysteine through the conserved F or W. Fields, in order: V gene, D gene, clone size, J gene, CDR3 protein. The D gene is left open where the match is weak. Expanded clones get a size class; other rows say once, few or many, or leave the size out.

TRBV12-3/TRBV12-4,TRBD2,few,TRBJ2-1,CASSTGLAGVNEQFF
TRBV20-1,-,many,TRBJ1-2,CSATGVLDYGYTF
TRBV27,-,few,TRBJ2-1,CASSLTSNNEQFF
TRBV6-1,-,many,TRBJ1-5,CASSDSNNQPQHF
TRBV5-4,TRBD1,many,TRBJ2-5,CASSRDRQETQYF
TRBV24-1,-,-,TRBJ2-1,CATSDPYYNEQFF
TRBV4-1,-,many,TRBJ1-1,CASSQAGLSNTEAFF
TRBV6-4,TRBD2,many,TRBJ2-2,CASSGSGGDTGELFF
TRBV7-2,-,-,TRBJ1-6,CASSGGASNNSPLHF
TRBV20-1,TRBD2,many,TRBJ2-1,CSARGTSGRRYEQFF
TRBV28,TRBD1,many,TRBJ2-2,CASSITGGLTGELFF
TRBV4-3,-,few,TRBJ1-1,CASSQDFAGNTEAFF
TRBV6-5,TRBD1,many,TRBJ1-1,CASSYSGGQGAFF
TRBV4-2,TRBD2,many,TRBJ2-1,CASRGNGGFPNEQFF
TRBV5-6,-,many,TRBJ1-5,CASSLGDQPQHF
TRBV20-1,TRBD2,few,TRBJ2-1,CSARDLSGPSYNEQFF
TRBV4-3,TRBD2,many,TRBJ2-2,CASSQAGSSGITGELFF
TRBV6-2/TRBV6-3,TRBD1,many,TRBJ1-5,CASSDGGQGGQPQHF
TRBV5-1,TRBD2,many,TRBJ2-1,CASSILLAGNNEQFF
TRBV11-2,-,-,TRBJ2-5,CASSSVRGETQYF